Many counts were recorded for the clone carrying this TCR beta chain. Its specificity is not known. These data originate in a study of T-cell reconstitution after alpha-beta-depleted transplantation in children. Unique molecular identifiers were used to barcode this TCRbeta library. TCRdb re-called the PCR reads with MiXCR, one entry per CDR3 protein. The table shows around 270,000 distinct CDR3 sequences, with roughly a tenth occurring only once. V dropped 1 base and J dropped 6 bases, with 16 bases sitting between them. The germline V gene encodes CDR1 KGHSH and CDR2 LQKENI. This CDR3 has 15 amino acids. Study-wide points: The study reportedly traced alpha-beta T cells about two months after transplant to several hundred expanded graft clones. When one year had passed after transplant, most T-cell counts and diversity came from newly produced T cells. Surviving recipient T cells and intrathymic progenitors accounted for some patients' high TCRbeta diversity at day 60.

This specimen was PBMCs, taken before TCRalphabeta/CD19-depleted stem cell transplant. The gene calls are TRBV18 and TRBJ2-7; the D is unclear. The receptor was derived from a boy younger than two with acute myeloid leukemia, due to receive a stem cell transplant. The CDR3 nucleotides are TGTGCCAGCTCACCACAGGGAACCCGCATGGGCGAGCAGTACTTC. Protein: CASSPQGTRMGEQYF. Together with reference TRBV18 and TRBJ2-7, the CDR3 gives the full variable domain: NAGVMQNPRHLVRRRGQEARLRCSPMKGHSHVYWYRQLPEEGLKFMVYLQKENIIDESGMPKERFSAEFPKEGPSILRIQQVVRGDSAAYFCASSPQGTRMGEQYFGPGTRLTVT.